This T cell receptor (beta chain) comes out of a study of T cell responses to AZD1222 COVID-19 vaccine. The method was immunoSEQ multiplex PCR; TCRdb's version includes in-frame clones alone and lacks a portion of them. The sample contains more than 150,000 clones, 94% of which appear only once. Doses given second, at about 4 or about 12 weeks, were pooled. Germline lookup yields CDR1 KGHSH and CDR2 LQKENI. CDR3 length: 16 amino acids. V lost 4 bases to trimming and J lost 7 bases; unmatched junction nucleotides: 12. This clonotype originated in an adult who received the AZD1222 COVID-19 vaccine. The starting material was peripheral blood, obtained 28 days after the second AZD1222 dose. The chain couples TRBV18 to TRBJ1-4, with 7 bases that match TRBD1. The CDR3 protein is CASSLTGRRALEKLFF. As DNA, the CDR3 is TGTGCCAGCTCACTGACAGGGAGAAGGGCTCTTGAAAAACTGTTTTTT.